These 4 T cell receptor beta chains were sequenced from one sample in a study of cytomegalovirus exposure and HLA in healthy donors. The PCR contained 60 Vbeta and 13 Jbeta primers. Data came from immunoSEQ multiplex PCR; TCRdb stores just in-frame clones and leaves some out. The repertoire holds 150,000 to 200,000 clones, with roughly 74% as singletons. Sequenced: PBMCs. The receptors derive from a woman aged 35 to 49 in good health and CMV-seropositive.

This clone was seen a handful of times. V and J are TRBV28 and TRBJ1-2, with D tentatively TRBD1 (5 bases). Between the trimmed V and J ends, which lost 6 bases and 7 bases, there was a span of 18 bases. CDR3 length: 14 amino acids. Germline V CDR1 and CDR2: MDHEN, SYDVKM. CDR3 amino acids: CASRLHQVTGGYTF. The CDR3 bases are TGTGCCAGCAGACTCCATCAGGTCACAGGTGGCTACACCTTC.

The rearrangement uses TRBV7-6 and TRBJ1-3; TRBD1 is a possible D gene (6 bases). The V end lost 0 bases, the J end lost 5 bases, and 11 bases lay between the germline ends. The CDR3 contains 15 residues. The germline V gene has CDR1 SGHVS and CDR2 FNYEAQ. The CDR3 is CASSLAGGRRNTIYF. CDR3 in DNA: TGTGCCAGCAGCTTAGCGGGGGGGCGAAGAAACACCATATATTTT. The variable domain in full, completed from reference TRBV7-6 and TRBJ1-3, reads GAGVSQSPRYKVTKRGQDVALRCDPISGHVSLYWYRQALGQGPEFLTYFNYEAQQDKSGLPNDRFSAERPEGSISTLTIQRTEQRDSAMYRCASSLAGGRRNTIYFGEGSWLTVV.

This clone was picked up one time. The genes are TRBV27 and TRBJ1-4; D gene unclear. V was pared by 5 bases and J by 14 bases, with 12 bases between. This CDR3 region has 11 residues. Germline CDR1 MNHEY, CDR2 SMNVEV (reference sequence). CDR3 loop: CASSPTGALFF. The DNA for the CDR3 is TGTGCCAGCAGTCCAACTGGAGCCCTGTTTTTT. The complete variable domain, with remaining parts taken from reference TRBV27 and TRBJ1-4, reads EAQVTQNPRYLITVTGKKLTVTCSQNMNHEYMSWYRQDPGLGLRQIYYSMNVEVTDKGDVPEGYKVSRKEKRNFPLILESPSPNQTSLYFCASSPTGALFFGSGTQLSVL.

CDR3 nucleotides: TGTGCCGGGGACAGGGATGATTCACCCCTCCACTTT. It translates to CAGDRDDSPLHF. The chain is built from TRBV9 and TRBJ1-6; 9 positions agree with TRBD1. Trimming cost V 10 bases and J 8 bases; bases outside gene matches: 4. This CDR3 is built from 12 residues. Germline V gene sequence: CDR1 SGDLS, CDR2 YYNGEE.